Listed here are 2 T cell receptor beta chains from one sample, sequenced in a study of T cell responses to AZD1222 COVID-19 vaccine. Assay used: immunoSEQ multiplex PCR; TCRdb lists only in-frame clones, some missing. The sample consists of 110,000 to 150,000 clones, about 91% of them appearing once. Source: peripheral blood, taken on day 0 of AZD1222 vaccination. Source of these receptors: an adult in good health.

The chain has TRBV5-4 and TRBJ1-6; no definite D call. The CDR3 contains 17 residues. From germline, CDR1 is SGHNT and CDR2 YYREEE (reference sequence). The V end was cut by 4 bases, the J end by 0 bases, with 14 bases between. This chain's CDR3 is CASSRTATSSYNSPLHF. Written as DNA, the CDR3 is TGTGCCAGCAGCCGAACGGCTACCAGCTCCTATAATTCACCCCTCCACTTT. Complete variable domain (other parts from reference TRBV5-4 and TRBJ1-6): ETGVTQSPTHLIKTRGQQVTLRCSSQSGHNTVSWYQQALGQGPQFIFQYYREEENGRGNFPPRFSGLQFPNYSSELNVNALELDDSALYLCASSRTATSSYNSPLHFGNGTRLTVT.

The chain couples TRBV7-8 to TRBJ2-3; D gene unclear. V gave up 11 bases and J gave up 1 base, with 7 bases separating them. This CDR3 is built from 11 residues. Germline CDR1 is SGHVS and CDR2 is FQNEAQ. The CDR3 loop is CAVPGTDTQYF. CDR3 in DNA: TGTGCCGTCCCGGGCACAGATACGCAGTATTTT.